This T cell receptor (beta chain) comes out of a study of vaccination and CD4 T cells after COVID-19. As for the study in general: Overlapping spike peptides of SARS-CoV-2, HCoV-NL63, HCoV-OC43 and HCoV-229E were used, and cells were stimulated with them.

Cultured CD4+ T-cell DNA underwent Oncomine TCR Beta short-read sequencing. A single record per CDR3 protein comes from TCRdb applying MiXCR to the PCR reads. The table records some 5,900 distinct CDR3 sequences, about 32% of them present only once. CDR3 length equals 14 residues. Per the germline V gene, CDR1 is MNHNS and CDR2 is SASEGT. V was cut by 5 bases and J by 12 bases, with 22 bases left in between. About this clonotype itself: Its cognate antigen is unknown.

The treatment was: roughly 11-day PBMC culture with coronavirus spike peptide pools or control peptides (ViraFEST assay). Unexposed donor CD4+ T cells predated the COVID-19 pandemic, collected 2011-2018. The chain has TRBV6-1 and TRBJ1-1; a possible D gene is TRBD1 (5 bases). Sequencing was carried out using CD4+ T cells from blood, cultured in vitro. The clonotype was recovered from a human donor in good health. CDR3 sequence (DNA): TGTGCCAGCAGTCCAGGGAGGGAGGTAGGCCTAACTTTCTTT. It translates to CASSPGREVGLTFF.